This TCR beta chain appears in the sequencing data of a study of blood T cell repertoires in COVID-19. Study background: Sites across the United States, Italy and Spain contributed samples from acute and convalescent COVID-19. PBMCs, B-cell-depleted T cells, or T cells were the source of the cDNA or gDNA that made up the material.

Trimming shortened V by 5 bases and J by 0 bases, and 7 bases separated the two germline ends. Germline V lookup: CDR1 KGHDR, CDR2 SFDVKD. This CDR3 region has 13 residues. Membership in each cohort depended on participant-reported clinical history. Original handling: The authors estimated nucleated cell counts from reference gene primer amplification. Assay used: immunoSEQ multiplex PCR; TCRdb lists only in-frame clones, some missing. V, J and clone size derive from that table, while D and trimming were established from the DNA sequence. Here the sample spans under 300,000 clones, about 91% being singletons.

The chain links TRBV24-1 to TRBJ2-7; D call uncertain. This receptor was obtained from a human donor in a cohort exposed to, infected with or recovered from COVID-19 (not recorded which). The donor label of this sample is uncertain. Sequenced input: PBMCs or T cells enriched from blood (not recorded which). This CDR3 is CATSGHSSYEQYF. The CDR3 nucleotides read TGTGCCACCAGTGGTCATAGCTCCTACGAGCAGTACTTC.